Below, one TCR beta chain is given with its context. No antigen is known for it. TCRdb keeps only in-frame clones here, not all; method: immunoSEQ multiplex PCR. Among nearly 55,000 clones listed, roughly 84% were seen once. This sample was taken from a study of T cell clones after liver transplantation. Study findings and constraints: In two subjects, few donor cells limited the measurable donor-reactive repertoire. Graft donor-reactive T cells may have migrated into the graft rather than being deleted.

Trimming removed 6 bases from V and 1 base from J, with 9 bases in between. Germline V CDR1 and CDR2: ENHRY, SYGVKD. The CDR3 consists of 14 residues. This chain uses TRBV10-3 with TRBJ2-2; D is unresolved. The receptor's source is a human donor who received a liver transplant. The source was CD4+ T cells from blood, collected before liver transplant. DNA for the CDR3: TGTGCCATCAGGACTGGCGGGAACACCGGGGAGCTGTTTTTT. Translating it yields CAIRTGGNTGELFF.